A single sample gave rise to the 32 T cell receptor beta chains below, sequenced in a study of HIV-infected patients and healthy controls. About 550 ng RNA was reverse transcribed with alpha and beta constant-region primers. Each of the alpha and beta chains got its own library through chain-specific third strand synthesis with indices. TCRdb passed the 5' RACE reads through MiXCR, listing each CDR3 protein once. The table includes 9,500 to 15,000 distinct CDR3 sequences, around a tenth detected once. Whole blood was used without fractionation, so all unsorted peripheral T cells were included. The sequenced sample was blood, obtained before antiretroviral therapy. The receptors were gathered from an adult with HIV infection. The donor label of this sample is uncertain.

There are many counts of this clonotype. This rearrangement joins TRBV6-2 or TRBV6-3 to TRBJ2-7; D call uncertain. Per germline, CDR1 MNHEY and CDR2 SVGEGT. V was pared by 0 bases and J by 4 bases, with 7 bases between. This CDR3 spans 13 amino acids. The chain's CDR3 is CASSYSKWYEQYF. For the CDR3, the DNA is TGTGCCAGCAGTTACTCGAAGTGGTACGAGCAGTACTTC.

This clonotype showed up many times. The chain uses TRBV7-9 and TRBJ2-3, with D maybe TRBD2 (5 bases). Trimming took 4 bases from V and 1 from J, leaving 12 bases between them. The CDR3 covers 15 residues. In germline, CDR1 is SEHNR, CDR2 FQNEAQ (reference sequence). The CDR3 reads CASSSSGERTDTQYF. In DNA, the CDR3 is TGTGCCAGCAGCTCAAGCGGAGAACGCACAGATACGCAGTATTTT.

Many counts were recorded for this clonotype. In DNA form, the CDR3 reads TGTGCCAGCAGCCAACTTTCTGGGGCCAACGTCCTGACTTTC. This encodes CASSQLSGANVLTF. The rearrangement joins TRBV3-1 to TRBJ2-6, with no clear D. Looked up from germline, CDR1 is LGHDT and CDR2 is YNNKEL (reference sequence). CDR3 length: 14 amino acids. The V end was cut by 2 bases, the J end by 1 base, with 3 bases between. Complete variable domain (other parts from reference TRBV3-1 and TRBJ2-6): DTAVSQTPKYLVTQMGNDKSIKCEQNLGHDTMYWYKQDSKKFLKIMFSYNNKELIINETVPNRFSPKSPDKAHLNLHINSLELGDSAVYFCASSQLSGANVLTFGAGSRLTVL.

The chain employs TRBV6-5 and TRBJ1-1; TRBD1 matches 7 bases. The CDR3 extends over 17 amino acids. Germline V gene sequence: CDR1 MNHEY, CDR2 SVGAGI. J lost 0 bases, V lost 0 bases, and 7 bases had no gene match. The CDR3 bases are TGTGCCAGCAGTTACTCGTCTCTAGGACAGGTGAACACTGAAGCTTTCTTT. It yields the protein CASSYSSLGQVNTEAFF.

The sample holds one count of this clonotype. V gene TRBV29-1 combines with J gene TRBJ2-2; D gene unclear. Germline lookup yields CDR1 SQVTM and CDR2 ANQGSEA. The CDR3 has 13 residues. Deletions cut 6 bases from V and 8 bases from J, with 16 bases between. CDR3 coding DNA: TGCAGCGTCTACTCAGGTTCCCAGGGGGAGCTGTTTTTT. Protein: CSVYSGSQGELFF.

This clonotype has ten or more counts. The V and J genes are TRBV9 and TRBJ2-3; D unresolved. Germline CDR1 and CDR2: SGDLS and YYNGEE. Trimming pared 0 bases from V and 2 bases from J, leaving 10 bases between. The CDR3 has 15 residues. The CDR3 spells CASSVDGAYTDTQYF. Written as DNA, the CDR3 is TGTGCCAGCAGCGTAGACGGAGCGTACACAGATACGCAGTATTTT.

This clonotype was seen ten or more times. V gene TRBV20-1 combines with J gene TRBJ1-1; TRBD1 is a possible D gene (5 bases). This CDR3 is built from 13 residues. Trimming took 0 bases from V and 9 from J, leaving 14 bases between them. Germline loops: CDR1 DFQATT, CDR2 SNEGSKA (reference sequence). The CDR3, as DNA: TGCAGTGCTAGAGATTCTTGGGGCAATCAAGCTTTCTTT. Its translation: CSARDSWGNQAFF.

This clonotype has more than one count but fewer than ten. V is TRBV12-3 or TRBV12-4 and J is TRBJ2-1; D tentatively reads TRBD1 or TRBD2 (6 bases each). V shed 2 bases and J shed 4 bases, with 15 bases lying between them. CDR3 length: 16 amino acids. The CDR3 spells CASSLRGLGNYNEQFF. Here the CDR3 DNA reads TGTGCCAGCAGTTTACGGGGGCTTGGGAATTACAATGAGCAGTTCTTC.

This clonotype was detected ten times or more. The rearrangement links TRBV6-2 or TRBV6-3 to TRBJ2-2, with a possible D match to TRBD2 (6 bases). V lost 2 bases to trimming and J lost 2 bases, with 9 bases between them. Germline values: CDR1 MNHEY, CDR2 SVGEGT. This CDR3 is 15 amino acids long. The CDR3 here is CASSYAGPNTGELFF. CDR3 nucleotides: TGTGCCAGCAGTTACGCGGGACCTAACACCGGGGAGCTGTTTTTT.

The table lists this clonotype with many counts. J is TRBJ2-2 and V is TRBV3-1; TRBD2 agrees at 9 bases. Germline CDR1 LGHDT, CDR2 YNNKEL (reference sequence). J lost 4 bases, V lost 3 bases, and 6 bases had no gene match. CDR3 length: 16 amino acids. The CDR3 region has the DNA TGTGCCAGCAGCCACCCAGCGGGAGGCTTCACCGGGGAGCTGTTTTTT. Protein product: CASSHPAGGFTGELFF.

This chain links TRBV20-1 with TRBJ2-3; D uncertain. The CDR3 sequence is 15 residues long. Germline CDR1 and CDR2: DFQATT and SNEGSKA (reference sequence). Trimming took off 3 bases at V and 0 bases at J, with 13 bases between the two ends. The CDR3 bases are TGCAGTGCTAGTTCTAGAGCGTCTAGCACAGATACGCAGTATTTT. Translating it yields CSASSRASSTDTQYF.

The rearrangement joins TRBV29-1 to TRBJ2-1; 9 bases fit TRBD2. Germline assignment: CDR1 SQVTM and CDR2 ANQGSEA. J was trimmed by 7 bases and V by 3 bases; bases with no gene match: 7. The CDR3 is made up of 14 amino acids. The CDR3 spells CSVEAELAGNEQFF. CDR3 bases: TGCAGCGTTGAGGCGGAGCTAGCGGGGAATGAGCAGTTCTTC.

This clonotype was detected a few times. CDR3 residues: CASSIYRQDTQYF. DNA for the CDR3: TGCGCCAGCAGTATCTACAGGCAAGATACGCAGTATTTT. This sequence joins TRBV10-1 and TRBJ2-3, with a tentative D call TRBD1 (5 bases). The CDR3 runs 13 residues. Trimming removed 5 bases from V and 5 bases from J, with 11 bases in between. In germline, CDR1 is WNHNN, CDR2 SYGVQD (reference sequence).

This clonotype was observed a handful of times. J is TRBJ2-7 and V is TRBV4-1, with a weak D call TRBD2 (7 bases). The CDR3 extends over 14 amino acids. Trimming took 4 bases from V and 2 from J, leaving 12 bases between them. Looked up from germline, CDR1 is MGHRA and CDR2 is YSYEKL. CDR3 bases: TGCGCCAGCAGCCCCGGGGGGCTTCCCTACGAGCAGTACTTC. Its translation is CASSPGGLPYEQYF.

The chain uses TRBV7-2 and TRBJ2-2; unclear D gene. The V gene's germline CDR1 is SGHTA and CDR2 FQGNSA. CDR3 length: 14 residues. V lost 0 bases and J lost 4, with 6 bases in between. CDR3 coding DNA: TGTGCCAGCAGCTTAGCGGTCGGCACCGGGGAGCTGTTTTTT. Translated, it gives CASSLAVGTGELFF. The variable domain in full, with the rest retrieved from reference TRBV7-2 and TRBJ2-2, is GAGVSQSPSNKVTEKGKDVELRCDPISGHTALYWYRQSLGQGLEFLIYFQGNSAPDKSGLPSDRFSAERTGGSVSTLTIQRTQQEDSAVYLCASSLAVGTGELFFGEGSRLTVL.

Many counts were recorded for this clonotype. The chain combines TRBV10-3 with TRBJ1-5; 12 bases fit TRBD1. The CDR3 covers 14 residues. Germline lookup yields CDR1 ENHRY and CDR2 SYGVKD. Trimming took 4 bases from V and 6 from J; bases not matched to a gene: 1. The CDR3 sequence is CAISGGQGAQPQHF. CDR3 nucleotide sequence: TGTGCCATCAGTGGGGGACAGGGGGCTCAGCCCCAGCATTTT.

This clonotype was picked up many times. In nucleotides, the CDR3 is TGTGCCAGCAGCGCCGGGACAGGGCTCGGCGAGCAGTACTTC. As protein: CASSAGTGLGEQYF. The rearrangement joins TRBV9 to TRBJ2-7; 9 nucleotides line up with TRBD1. This CDR3 has 14 amino acids. V lost 3 bases, J lost 6 bases, and 7 bases stayed unmatched. CDR1 and CDR2 from the germline V gene are SGDLS and YYNGEE.

This clonotype was observed at least ten times. The chain recombines TRBV4-2 with TRBJ1-3; 9 nucleotides match TRBD1. Germline lookup yields CDR1 LGHNA and CDR2 YNFKEQ. V lost 4 bases to trimming and J lost 2 bases; unmatched junction nucleotides: 3. The CDR3 is 15 residues long. Here the CDR3 reads CASSPNRGPGNTIYF. The CDR3 bases are TGTGCCAGCAGCCCGAACAGGGGGCCTGGAAACACCATATATTTT.

There are many counts of this clonotype. Here the CDR3 DNA reads TGTGCCAGCAGCTTAGGCAGGGGCGATGAGCAGTTCTTC. Translation gives CASSLGRGDEQFF. The rearrangement uses TRBV11-3 and TRBJ2-1, with TRBD1 as a possible D gene (6 bases). The V end was cut by 1 base, the J end by 8 bases, with 9 bases between. Germline V lookup: CDR1 SGHNT, CDR2 YENEEA. The CDR3 runs to 13 residues.

This clonotype was seen at least ten times. The rearrangement joins TRBV11-3 to TRBJ2-5; D perhaps matches TRBD1 (5 bases). V was shortened by 5 bases and J by 0 bases, with 16 bases between the two germline ends. The CDR3 has 16 residues. CDR1 is SGHNT and CDR2 is YENEEA in the germline V gene. The CDR3 loop is CASSQTSPGYQETQYF. CDR3 DNA: TGTGCCAGCAGCCAAACGTCTCCAGGGTACCAAGAGACCCAGTACTTC.

By sample fraction, this clonotype is medium-sized (0.01 to 0.1%). V and J are TRBV11-2 and TRBJ2-1, with TRBD2 matching 10 bases. The germline V gene encodes CDR1 SGHAT and CDR2 FQNNGV. This CDR3 comprises 14 residues. J was trimmed by 6 bases and V by 6 bases; bases with no gene match: 5. The CDR3 is CASSRTSGSNEQFF. In DNA form, the CDR3 reads TGTGCCAGCAGTCGGACTAGCGGTTCCAATGAGCAGTTCTTC.

This clonotype has a count of ten or more. The chain employs TRBV10-3 and TRBJ1-5, with D tentatively TRBD1 (5 bases). The V and J ends lost 5 bases and 6 bases respectively, with 17 bases between them. This CDR3 contains 15 residues. The germline V gene has CDR1 ENHRY and CDR2 SYGVKD. CDR3 loop: CAISPLGGIGQPQHF. CDR3 coding DNA: TGTGCCATCAGTCCGTTGGGGGGAATTGGTCAGCCCCAGCATTTT.

The rearrangement uses TRBV20-1 and TRBJ2-1; 10 bases match TRBD2. J was trimmed by 6 bases and V by 0 bases; bases with no gene match: 5. The CDR3 has 15 residues. Per the germline V gene, CDR1 is DFQATT and CDR2 is SNEGSKA (reference sequence). The CDR3 spells CSARDRLAGVNEQFF. The CDR3 DNA sequence: TGCAGTGCTAGAGATCGCCTAGCGGGGGTCAATGAGCAGTTCTTC.

Ten or more counts support this clonotype. The chain joins TRBV19 to TRBJ1-2, with 11 bases matching TRBD1. This CDR3 has 15 amino acids. Trimming at V came to 3 bases and at J to 8 bases, leaving 8 bases not matched to a gene. Per the germline V gene, CDR1 is LNHDA and CDR2 is SQIVND (reference sequence). The CDR3 DNA reads TGTGCCAGTAGTATCATCTCGGACAGGGGGCGCGGCTACACCTTC. It codes for CASSIISDRGRGYTF. The full variable domain, its missing parts supplied by reference TRBV19 and TRBJ1-2, is DGGITQSPKYLFRKEGQNVTLSCEQNLNHDAMYWYRQDPGQGLRLIYYSQIVNDFQKGDIAEGYSVSREKKESFPLTVTSAQKNPTAFYLCASSIISDRGRGYTFGSGTRLTVV.

In its sample, this clonotype was seen a few times. The chain uses TRBV29-1 and TRBJ2-1; TRBD1 aligns across 7 bases. CDR3 length: 19 amino acids. The junction had 16 bases not matched to a gene; V was cut back by 1 base and J by 1 base. From germline, CDR1 is SQVTM and CDR2 ANQGSEA. Here the CDR3 reads CSVEGVRQGRPRSYNEQFF. CDR3 nucleotide sequence: TGCAGCGTTGAAGGGGTTAGACAGGGTAGGCCCCGGTCCTACAATGAGCAGTTCTTC.

This clonotype was seen only a few times. The chain recombines TRBV11-2 with TRBJ2-3; a weak D match, TRBD2 (6 bases). The V end was cut by 8 bases, the J end by 2 bases, with 17 bases between. From germline, CDR1 is SGHAT and CDR2 FQNNGV. The CDR3 has 15 residues. DNA of the CDR3: TGTGCCAGCCGTTATTCCGGGACTTACACAGATACGCAGTATTTT. It encodes CASRYSGTYTDTQYF. The full variable domain, rest sourced from reference TRBV11-2 and TRBJ2-3, is EAGVAQSPRYKIIEKRQSVAFWCNPISGHATLYWYQQILGQGPKLLIQFQNNGVVDDSQLPKDRFSAERLKGVDSTLKIQPAKLEDSAVYLCASRYSGTYTDTQYFGPGTRLTVL.

This clonotype ranks as medium-sized. V and J are TRBV12-3 or TRBV12-4 and TRBJ1-5; D might be TRBD1 (6 bases). The CDR3 runs 14 residues. Trimming cost V 3 bases and J 5 bases, with 11 bases left between them. CDR3 loop: CASSFGGPDQPQHF. CDR3 in DNA: TGTGCCAGCAGTTTCGGGGGGCCCGATCAGCCCCAGCATTTT.

This clonotype occurred many times. This sequence joins TRBV29-1 and TRBJ2-7; 8 nucleotides line up with TRBD1. The CDR3 extends over 13 amino acids. The germline V gene has CDR1 SQVTM and CDR2 ANQGSEA. Trimming removed 8 bases from V and 6 bases from J; junction bases left unmatched: 12. The CDR3 sequence: CSTIVETGAEQYF. The CDR3 DNA reads TGCAGCACCATCGTCGAGACAGGGGCCGAGCAGTACTTC.

The chain employs TRBV29-1 and TRBJ2-7; 14 bases match TRBD2. CDR3 size: 13 residues. The trim removed 6 bases at V and 7 bases at J, leaving 5 bases unmatched. Germline V lookup: CDR1 SQVTM, CDR2 ANQGSEA. Here the CDR3 reads CSVGLAGAGEQYF. Here the CDR3 DNA reads TGCAGCGTGGGACTAGCGGGAGCCGGAGAGCAGTACTTC.

This clonotype came up a few times. The gene calls are TRBV7-2 and TRBJ2-5, with D perhaps being TRBD1 or TRBD2 (5 bases each). The CDR3 is 15 residues long. V was shortened by 2 bases and J by 1 base, with 11 bases between the two germline ends. Germline V CDR1 and CDR2: SGHTA, FQGNSA. DNA for the CDR3: TGTGCCAGCAGCTTATCCGATGGGGGCCAAGAGACCCAGTACTTC. Protein sequence: CASSLSDGGQETQYF.

This clonotype was seen ten or more times. The gene calls are TRBV29-1 and TRBJ2-1, with 8 nucleotides matching TRBD2. CDR1 and CDR2 from the germline V gene are SQVTM and ANQGSEA. The CDR3 spans 15 residues. Trimming cost V 8 bases and J 8 bases; bases outside gene matches: 17. The CDR3 reads CSSPKGTRVFDEQFF. The CDR3 coding sequence is TGCAGCTCCCCCAAGGGGACTAGAGTATTCGATGAGCAGTTCTTC.

This clonotype showed up many times. The chain recombines TRBV2 with TRBJ2-7; 7 bases align to TRBD1. There are 12 residues in the CDR3. The junction had 9 bases not matched to a gene; V was cut back by 10 bases and J by 6 bases. CDR1 and CDR2 from the germline V gene are SNHLY and FYNNEI. DNA of the CDR3: TGTGCCACTGGGGAGAGGGGGCTCGAGCAGTACTTC. Encoded protein: CATGERGLEQYF. The full variable domain, with the rest looked up from reference TRBV2 and TRBJ2-7, is EPEVTQTPSHQVTQMGQEVILRCVPISNHLYFYWYRQILGQKVEFLVSFYNNEISEKSEIFDDQFSVERPDGSNFTLKIRSTKLEDSAMYFCATGERGLEQYFGPGTRLTVT.